This TCR beta chain is drawn from a study of shared clonotypes between healthy human individuals. Study summary: A couple of women and a few men aged 18 to 49 served as donors. Study-wide results and caveats: A limitation of the genetic and exposure-history diversity represented arose from few donors.

Only CD45RO-negative cells positively selected for CCR7 counted as naive CD8 cells, so terminally differentiated effector memory CD45RA+ cells were excluded. For this clone: As yet, its antigen is unknown.

Clones were sequenced by immunoSEQ multiplex PCR, and TCRdb holds only the in-frame ones, with some missing. The sample gives over 750,000 clones, 96% of which show up once; around 0.21% is in the top ten. Material: naive CD8+ T cells sorted from blood. This TCR derives from a young man in good health.

DNA of the CDR3: TGTGCCAGCAGTCCGGACAGCTACGAGCAGTACTTC. This gives the protein CASSPDSYEQYF. The V gene is TRBV5-4, the J gene TRBJ2-7; weak D call: TRBD1 (6 bases). The germline V gene encodes CDR1 SGHNT and CDR2 YYREEE (reference sequence). The CDR3 loop spans 12 amino acids. Trimming left V 5 bases short and J 3 bases short, with 9 bases between. Using reference TRBV5-4 and TRBJ2-7 for the parts outside the CDR3, the full variable domain is ETGVTQSPTHLIKTRGQQVTLRCSSQSGHNTVSWYQQALGQGPQFIFQYYREEENGRGNFPPRFSGLQFPNYSSELNVNALELDDSALYLCASSPDSYEQYFGPGTRLTVT.